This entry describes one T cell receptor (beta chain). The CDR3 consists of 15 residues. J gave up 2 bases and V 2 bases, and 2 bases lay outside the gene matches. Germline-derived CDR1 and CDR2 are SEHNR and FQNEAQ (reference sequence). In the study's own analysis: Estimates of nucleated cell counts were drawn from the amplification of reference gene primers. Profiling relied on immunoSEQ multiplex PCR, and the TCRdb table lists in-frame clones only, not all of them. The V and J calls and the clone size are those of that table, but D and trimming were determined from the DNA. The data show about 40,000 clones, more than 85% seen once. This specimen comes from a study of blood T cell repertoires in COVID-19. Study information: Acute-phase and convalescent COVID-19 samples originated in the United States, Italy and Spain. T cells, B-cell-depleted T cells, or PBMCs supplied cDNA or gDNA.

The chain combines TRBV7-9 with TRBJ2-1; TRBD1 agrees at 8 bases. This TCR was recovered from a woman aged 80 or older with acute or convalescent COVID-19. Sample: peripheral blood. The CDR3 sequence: CASSLQGATYNEQFF. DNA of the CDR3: TGTGCCAGCAGCTTACAGGGGGCTACCTACAATGAGCAGTTCTTC.